This paragraph reports one T cell receptor beta chain. Assay: immunoSEQ multiplex PCR; the TCRdb copy retains only in-frame clones and omits some. The table shows more than 95,000 clones, with about 85% occurring only once. The data derive from a study of blood T cell repertoires in COVID-19. V dropped 5 bases and J dropped 6 bases, with 16 bases sitting between them. There are 14 residues in the CDR3. Per germline, CDR1 SGHTA and CDR2 FQGNSA. The V call is TRBV7-2, the J call TRBJ1-2, with D perhaps matching TRBD1 (6 bases). Input material: peripheral blood. The sequence was obtained from a man older than 75 with active or convalescent COVID-19. Here the CDR3 reads CASSAAGGRNGYTF. CDR3 nucleotide sequence: TGTGCCAGCAGCGCTGCGGGGGGCAGAAATGGCTACACCTTC.